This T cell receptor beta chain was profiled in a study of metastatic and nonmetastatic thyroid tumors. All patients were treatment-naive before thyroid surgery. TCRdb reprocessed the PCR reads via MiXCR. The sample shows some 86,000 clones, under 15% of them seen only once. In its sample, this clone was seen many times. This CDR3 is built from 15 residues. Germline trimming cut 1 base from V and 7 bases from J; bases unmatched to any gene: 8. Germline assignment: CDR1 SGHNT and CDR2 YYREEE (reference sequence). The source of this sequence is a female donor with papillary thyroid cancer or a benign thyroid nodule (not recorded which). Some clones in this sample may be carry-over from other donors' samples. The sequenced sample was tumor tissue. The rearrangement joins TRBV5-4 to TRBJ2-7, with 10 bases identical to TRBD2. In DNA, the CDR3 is TGTGCCAGCAGCTTGTGGGCTAGCGGGGGTCATGAGCAGTACTTC. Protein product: CASSLWASGGHEQYF.